Sequencing of this T cell receptor beta chain was carried out in a study of control samples from healthy donors and cancer patients (dated by TCRdb to 2020 to 2021). The protocol used for the library was the immunoSEQ multiplex PCR assay. TCRdb carries this immuneACCESS record with in-frame sequences only. Its versions omit some clonotypes, under half of them owing to an unresolved V gene in the studies checked, with the rest unexplained. The sample has around 120,000 clones on record, about 92% of them singletons. Jointly, the top ten make up about 1.7% of the sample. As for this clone: What antigen it recognizes has not been identified. Base qualities are not provided; no much larger clone lies one nucleotide away.

The CDR3 contains 15 residues, cysteine and phenylalanine counted. Only the CDR3 DNA is retained, 45 bases long and in frame from the first base. CDR1 and CDR2 were assigned from the germline V gene (reference sequence) as LNHDA and SQIVND. Deletion took 3 bases off V and 0 bases off J, with a span of 11 bases between the germline ends. Sample: PBMCs. This receptor was taken from a man over 45 with head and neck cancer. Rearrangement joined TRBV19 to TRBJ1-2; no confident D gene assignment can be made. The CDR3 sequence is CASSIRGSSNYGYTF. The DNA sequence follows: TGTGCCAGTAGTATTCGAGGCTCTTCTAACTATGGCTACACCTTC.